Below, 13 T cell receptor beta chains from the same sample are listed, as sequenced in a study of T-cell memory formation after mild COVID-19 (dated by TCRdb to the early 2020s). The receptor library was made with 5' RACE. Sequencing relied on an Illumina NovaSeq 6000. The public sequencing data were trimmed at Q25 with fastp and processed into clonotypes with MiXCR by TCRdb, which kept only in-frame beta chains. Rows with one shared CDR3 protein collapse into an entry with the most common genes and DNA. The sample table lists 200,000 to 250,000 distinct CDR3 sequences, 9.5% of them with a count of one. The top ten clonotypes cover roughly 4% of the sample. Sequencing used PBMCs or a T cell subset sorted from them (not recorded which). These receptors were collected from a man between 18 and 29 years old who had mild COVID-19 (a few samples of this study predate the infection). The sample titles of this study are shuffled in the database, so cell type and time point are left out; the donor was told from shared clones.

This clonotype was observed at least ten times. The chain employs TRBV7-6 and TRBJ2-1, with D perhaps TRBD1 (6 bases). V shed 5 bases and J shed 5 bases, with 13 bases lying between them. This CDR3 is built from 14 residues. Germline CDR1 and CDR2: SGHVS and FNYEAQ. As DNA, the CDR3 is TGTGCCAGCAGCAGCTGGGGGCGGGACAATGAGCAGTTCTTC. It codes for CASSSWGRDNEQFF.

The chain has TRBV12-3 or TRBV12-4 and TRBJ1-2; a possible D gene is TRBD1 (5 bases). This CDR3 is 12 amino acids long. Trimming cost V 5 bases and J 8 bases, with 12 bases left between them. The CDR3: CASSGGAGGYTF. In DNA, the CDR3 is TGTGCCAGCAGTGGAGGGGCGGGAGGCTACACCTTC.

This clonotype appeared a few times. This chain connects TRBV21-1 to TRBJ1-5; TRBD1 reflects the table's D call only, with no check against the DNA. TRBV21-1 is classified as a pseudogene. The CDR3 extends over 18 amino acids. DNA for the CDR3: TGTGCCAGCAGCAAAGATGGGACCAGGCATCCTAGCAATCAGCCCCAGCATTTT. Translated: CASSKDGTRHPSNQPQHF.

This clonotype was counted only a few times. The CDR3: CASSLGAGVYNEQFF. Here the CDR3 DNA reads TGTGCCAGCAGCTTGGGAGCGGGGGTGTACAATGAGCAGTTCTTC. This sequence joins TRBV7-2 and TRBJ2-1, with TRBD2 matching over 8 bases. CDR3 size: 15 residues. Germline CDR1 SGHTA, CDR2 FQGNSA. J lost 4 bases, V lost 3 bases, and 5 bases had no gene match.

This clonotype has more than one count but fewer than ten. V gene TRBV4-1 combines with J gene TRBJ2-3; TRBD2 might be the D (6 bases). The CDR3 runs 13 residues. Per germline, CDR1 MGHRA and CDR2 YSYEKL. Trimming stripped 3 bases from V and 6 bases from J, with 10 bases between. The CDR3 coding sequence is TGCGCCAGCAGCCACACTAGCCCTGATACGCAGTATTTT. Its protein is CASSHTSPDTQYF.

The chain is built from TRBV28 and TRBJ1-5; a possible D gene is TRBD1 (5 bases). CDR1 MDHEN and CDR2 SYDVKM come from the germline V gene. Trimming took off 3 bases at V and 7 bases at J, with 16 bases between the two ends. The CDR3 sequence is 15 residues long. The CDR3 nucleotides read TGTGCCAGCAGTTTCGGTGGGGCCCGAGCCCAGCCCCAGCATTTT. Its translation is CASSFGGARAQPQHF. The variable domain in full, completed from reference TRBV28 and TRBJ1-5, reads DVKVTQSSRYLVKRTGEKVFLECVQDMDHENMFWYRQDPGLGLRLIYFSYDVKMKEKGDIPEGYSVSREKKERFSLILESASTNQTSMYLCASSFGGARAQPQHFGDGTRLSIL.

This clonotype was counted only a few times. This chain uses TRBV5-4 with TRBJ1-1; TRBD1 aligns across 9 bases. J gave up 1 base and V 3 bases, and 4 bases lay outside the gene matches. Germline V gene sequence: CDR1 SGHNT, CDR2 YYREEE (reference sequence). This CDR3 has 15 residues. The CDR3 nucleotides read TGTGCCAGCAGCTCTCGACAGGGGGAGAACACTGAAGCTTTCTTT. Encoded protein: CASSSRQGENTEAFF.

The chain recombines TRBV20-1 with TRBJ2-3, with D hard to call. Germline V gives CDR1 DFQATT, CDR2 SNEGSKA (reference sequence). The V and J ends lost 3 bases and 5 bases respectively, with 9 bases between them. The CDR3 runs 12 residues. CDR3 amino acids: CSASLNGDTQYF. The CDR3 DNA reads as TGCAGTGCTAGCCTTAATGGAGATACGCAGTATTTT.

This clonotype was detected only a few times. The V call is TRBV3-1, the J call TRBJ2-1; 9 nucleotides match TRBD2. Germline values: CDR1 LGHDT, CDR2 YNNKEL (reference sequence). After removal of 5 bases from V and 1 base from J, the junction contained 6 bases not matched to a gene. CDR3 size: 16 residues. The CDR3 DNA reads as TGTGCCAGCAGCGCGCGGGGGGGCCCTTCCTACAATGAGCAGTTCTTC. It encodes CASSARGGPSYNEQFF.

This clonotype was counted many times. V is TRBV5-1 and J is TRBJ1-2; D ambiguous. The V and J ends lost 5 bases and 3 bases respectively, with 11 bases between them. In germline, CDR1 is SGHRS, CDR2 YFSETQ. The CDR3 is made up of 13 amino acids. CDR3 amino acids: CASRQNYDYGYTF. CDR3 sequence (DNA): TGCGCCAGCAGGCAGAATTATGACTATGGCTACACCTTC.

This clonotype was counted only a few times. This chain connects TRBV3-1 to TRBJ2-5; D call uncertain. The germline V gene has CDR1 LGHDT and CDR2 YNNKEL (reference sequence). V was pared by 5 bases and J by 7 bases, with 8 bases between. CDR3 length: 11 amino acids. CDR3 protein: CASSYMGTQYF. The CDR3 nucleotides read TGTGCCAGCAGCTATATGGGGACCCAGTACTTC.

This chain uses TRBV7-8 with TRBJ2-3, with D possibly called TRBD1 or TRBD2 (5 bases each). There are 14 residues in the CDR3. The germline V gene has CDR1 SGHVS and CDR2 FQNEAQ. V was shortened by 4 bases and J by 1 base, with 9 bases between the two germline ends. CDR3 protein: CASSSGTRTDTQYF. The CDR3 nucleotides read TGTGCCAGCAGCTCCGGGACCCGCACAGATACGCAGTATTTT.

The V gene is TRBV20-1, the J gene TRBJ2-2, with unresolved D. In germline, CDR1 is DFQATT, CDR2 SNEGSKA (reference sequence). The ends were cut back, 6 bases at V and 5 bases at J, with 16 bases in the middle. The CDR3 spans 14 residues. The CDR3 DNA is TGCAGTGCCCTCCCGCCCACCGGGACCGGGGAGCTGTTTTTT. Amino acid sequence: CSALPPTGTGELFF.